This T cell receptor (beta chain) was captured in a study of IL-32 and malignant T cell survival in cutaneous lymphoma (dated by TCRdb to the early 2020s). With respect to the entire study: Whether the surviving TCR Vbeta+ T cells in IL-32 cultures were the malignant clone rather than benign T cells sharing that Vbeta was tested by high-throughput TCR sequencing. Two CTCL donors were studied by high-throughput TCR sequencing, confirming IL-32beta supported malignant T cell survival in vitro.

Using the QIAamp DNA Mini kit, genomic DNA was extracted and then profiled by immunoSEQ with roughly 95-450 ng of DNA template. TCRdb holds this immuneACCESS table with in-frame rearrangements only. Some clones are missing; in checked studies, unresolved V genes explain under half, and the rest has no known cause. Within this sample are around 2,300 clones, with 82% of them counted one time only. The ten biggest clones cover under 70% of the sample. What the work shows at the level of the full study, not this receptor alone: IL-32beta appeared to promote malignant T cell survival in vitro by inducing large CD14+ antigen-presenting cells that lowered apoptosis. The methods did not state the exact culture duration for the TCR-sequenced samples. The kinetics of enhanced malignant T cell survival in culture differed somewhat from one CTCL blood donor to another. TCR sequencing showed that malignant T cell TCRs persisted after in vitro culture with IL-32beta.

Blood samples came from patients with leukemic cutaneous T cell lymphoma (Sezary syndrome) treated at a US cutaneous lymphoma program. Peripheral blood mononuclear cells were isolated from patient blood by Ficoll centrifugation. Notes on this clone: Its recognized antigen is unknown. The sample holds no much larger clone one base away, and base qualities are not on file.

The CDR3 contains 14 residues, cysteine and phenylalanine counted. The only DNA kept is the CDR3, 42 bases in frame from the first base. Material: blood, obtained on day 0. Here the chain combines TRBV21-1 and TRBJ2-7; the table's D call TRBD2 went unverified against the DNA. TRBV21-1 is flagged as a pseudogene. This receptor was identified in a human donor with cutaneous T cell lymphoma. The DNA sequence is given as TGTGCCAGCAGCTTCCTAGCGTCCTCCTACGAGCAGTACTTC. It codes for CASSFLASSYEQYF.